These 29 T cell receptor beta chains share one sample of origin, sequenced in a study of blood T cell repertoires in COVID-19. TCRdb keeps only in-frame clones here, not all; method: immunoSEQ multiplex PCR. The sample has approximately 100,000 clones; approximately 69% are singletons. The sequenced sample consisted of peripheral blood. These receptors originate from a man older than 75 with acute or convalescent COVID-19.

The chain has TRBV5-1 and TRBJ2-7, with TRBD1 identical over 7 bases. This CDR3 contains 14 residues. Germline-derived CDR1 and CDR2 are SGHRS and YFSETQ. Trimming removed 4 bases from V and 1 base from J; junction bases left unmatched: 5. The CDR3 protein is CASSRDRASYEQYF. CDR3 in DNA: TGCGCCAGCAGCCGAGACAGGGCGTCCTACGAGCAGTACTTC. The full variable domain, its missing parts supplied by reference TRBV5-1 and TRBJ2-7, is KAGVTQTPRYLIKTRGQQVTLSCSPISGHRSVSWYQQTPGQGLQFLFEYFSETQRNKGNFPGRFSGRQFSNSRSEMNVSTLELGDSALYLCASSRDRASYEQYFGPGTRLTVT.

The V gene is TRBV30, the J gene TRBJ1-2; D is possibly TRBD1 (5 bases). CDR1 and CDR2 (germline): GTSNPN, SVGIG (reference sequence). The CDR3 consists of 16 residues. With 3 bases removed from V and 1 base from J, the gap between germline ends came to 18 bases. The CDR3 bases are TGTGCCTGGAGGATGACCGGGACTACCTATAACTATGGCTACACCTTC. This translates into CAWRMTGTTYNYGYTF.

This clone has only one observation. This chain connects TRBV7-9 to TRBJ1-5; D perhaps matches TRBD1 (6 bases). This CDR3 region has 11 residues. In germline, CDR1 is SEHNR, CDR2 FQNEAQ (reference sequence). CDR3 DNA sequence: TGTGCACAGGGAATCCATCAGCCCCAGCATTTT. Its translation is CAQGIHQPQHF.

This clone was counted once. The chain links TRBV5-8 to TRBJ1-3; D is unresolved. This CDR3 region has 14 residues. Trimming shortened V by 4 bases and J by 4 bases, and 12 bases separated the two germline ends. The germline CDR1 and CDR2 sequences are SGHTS and YDEGEE. This CDR3 is CASSDMTRGNTIYF. DNA for the CDR3: TGTGCCAGCAGCGACATGACGCGAGGAAACACCATATATTTT.

The chain carries TRBV6-2 or TRBV6-3 and TRBJ2-7; TRBD2 matches 7 bases. In germline, CDR1 is MNHEY, CDR2 SVGEGT. With 0 bases clipped from V and 2 bases from J, the junction kept 4 bases outside the gene matches. This CDR3 is built from 15 residues. CDR3: CASSYSAGEAYEQYF. CDR3 DNA: TGTGCCAGCAGTTACTCTGCGGGAGAAGCCTACGAGCAGTACTTC.

The table lists this clone with a few counts. The genes are TRBV27 and TRBJ2-2, with 10 bases identical to TRBD1. V was pared by 5 bases and J by 6 bases, with 9 bases of the junction left unmatched. Germline CDR1 and CDR2: MNHEY and SMNVEV (reference sequence). The CDR3 loop spans 16 amino acids. CDR3 sequence (DNA): TGTGCCAGCAGTGCCGACAGGGGGCGGAGAGCCGGGGAGCTGTTTTTT. Its translation: CASSADRGRRAGELFF.

This clone showed up just a few times. This chain connects TRBV5-1 to TRBJ2-7; 12 bases line up with TRBD1. Germline loops: CDR1 SGHRS, CDR2 YFSETQ. The V segment lost 4 bases and the J segment 6 bases; nucleotides outside the gene matches: 8. CDR3 length: 15 amino acids. The CDR3 region has the DNA TGCGCCAGCAGCCCAGAAGGGACAGGGGGCGGCGAGCAGTACTTC. Translated: CASSPEGTGGGEQYF.

The V and J genes are TRBV6-5 and TRBJ1-2; D uncertain. This CDR3 is built from 13 residues. Trimming shortened V by 6 bases and J by 2 bases, and 10 bases separated the two germline ends. The germline CDR1 and CDR2 sequences are MNHEY and SVGAGI. CDR3 loop: CASSLVRNYGYTF. The CDR3 nucleotides read TGTGCCAGCAGCCTTGTCAGGAACTATGGCTACACCTTC.

The rearrangement links TRBV28 to TRBJ2-1; 9 positions match TRBD2. Per the germline V gene, CDR1 is MDHEN and CDR2 is SYDVKM. With 7 bases clipped from V and 15 bases from J, the junction kept 7 bases outside the gene matches. This CDR3 contains 11 residues. CDR3 amino acids: CASTISGSRFF. CDR3 nucleotide sequence: TGTGCCAGCACCATTAGCGGGAGTCGGTTCTTC. Based on the CDR3 plus reference TRBV28 and TRBJ2-1, the full variable domain is DVKVTQSSRYLVKRTGEKVFLECVQDMDHENMFWYRQDPGLGLRLIYFSYDVKMKEKGDIPEGYSVSREKKERFSLILESASTNQTSMYLCASTISGSRFFGPGTRLTVL.

The chain couples TRBV6-5 to TRBJ1-6, with 7 positions matching TRBD1. Germline trimming cut 5 bases from V and 11 bases from J; bases unmatched to any gene: 9. The CDR3 loop spans 14 amino acids. Germline V CDR1 and CDR2: MNHEY, SVGAGI. CDR3 coding DNA: TGTGCCAGCAGTACAACGACAGGGTTAACACCCCTCCACTTT. Translating it yields CASSTTTGLTPLHF.

The chain is built from TRBV4-3 and TRBJ2-7; tentative D call: TRBD1 (6 bases). V lost 3 bases, J lost 2 bases, and 11 bases lay in between. The germline gives CDR1 LGHNA, CDR2 YSLEER. The CDR3 consists of 14 residues. The CDR3 DNA reads as TGCGCCAGCAGCCAGGGACATGATGCCTACGAGCAGTACTTC. The encoded protein is CASSQGHDAYEQYF.

The V gene is TRBV29-1, the J gene TRBJ2-4, with a weak D call TRBD2 (5 bases). V lost 3 bases, J lost 6 bases, and 9 bases lay in between. This CDR3 is 12 amino acids long. Germline loops: CDR1 SQVTM, CDR2 ANQGSEA. The CDR3 DNA sequence: TGCAGCGTTGAGGACTCTTCAAACATTCAGTACTTC. This encodes CSVEDSSNIQYF. The complete variable domain, with remaining parts taken from reference TRBV29-1 and TRBJ2-4, reads SAVISQKPSRDICQRGTSLTIQCQVDSQVTMMFWYRQQPGQSLTLIATANQGSEATYESGFVIDKFPISRPNLTFSTLTVSNMSPEDSSIYLCSVEDSSNIQYFGAGTRLSVL.

This clone appeared once. The chain carries TRBV29-1 and TRBJ1-2, with D unclear. The CDR3 is made up of 11 amino acids. Per germline, CDR1 SQVTM and CDR2 ANQGSEA. V lost 5 bases and J 6 bases, leaving 10 bases between the germline ends. The CDR3 bases are TGCAGCGTTATAGCTGTGAATGGCTACACCTTC. This sequence encodes CSVIAVNGYTF.

This clone turned up a few times. The chain joins TRBV7-2 to TRBJ2-7; TRBD1 aligns across 7 bases. Germline trimming cut 5 bases from V and 0 bases from J; bases unmatched to any gene: 4. Germline V gene data show CDR1 as SGHTA and CDR2 as FQGNSA. The CDR3 has 14 amino acids. CDR3 DNA: TGTGCCAGCAGCCTACAGGGGAACTCCTACGAGCAGTACTTC. The encoded protein is CASSLQGNSYEQYF.

This sequence joins TRBV5-4 and TRBJ2-4; 8 positions agree with TRBD1. Germline trimming cut 4 bases from V and 8 bases from J; bases unmatched to any gene: 14. The CDR3 consists of 16 residues. CDR1 is SGHNT and CDR2 is YYREEE in the germline V gene (reference sequence). CDR3 protein: CASSVDRAEDFDIQYF. CDR3 coding DNA: TGTGCCAGCAGCGTGGACAGGGCCGAAGATTTTGACATTCAGTACTTC.

The chain carries TRBV3-1 (or the pseudogene TRBV3-2) and TRBJ1-4; 7 nucleotides line up with TRBD1. J lost 1 base, V lost 5 bases, and 4 bases had no gene match. The germline CDR1 and CDR2 sequences are LGHDT and YNNKEL (reference sequence). CDR3 size: 15 residues. The CDR3 coding sequence is TGTGCCAGCAGCGATTACAGGGGAACTAATGAAAAACTGTTTTTT. Residues: CASSDYRGTNEKLFF.

This chain links TRBV19 with TRBJ1-6, with 8 bases matching TRBD1. CDR1 and CDR2 (germline): LNHDA, SQIVND (reference sequence). CDR3 length: 14 amino acids. Trimming took 5 bases from V and 8 from J; bases not matched to a gene: 5. In DNA form, the CDR3 reads TGTGCCAGTAGTTCAGGGGGCCGGGATTCACCCCTCCACTTT. Protein product: CASSSGGRDSPLHF.

The chain employs TRBV28 and TRBJ1-5; no definite D call. V was shortened by 1 base and J by 9 bases, with 7 bases between the two germline ends. Germline loops: CDR1 MDHEN, CDR2 SYDVKM. The CDR3 runs to 12 residues. CDR3: CASSLLRGPQHF. CDR3 in DNA: TGTGCCAGCAGTTTATTGCGGGGGCCCCAGCATTTT.

This clone was seen repeatedly, ten times or more. The CDR3: CASSTVNTEAFF. The CDR3 DNA follows: TGTGCCAGCAGTACAGTGAACACTGAAGCTTTCTTT. The rearrangement links TRBV6-2 or TRBV6-3 to TRBJ1-1; no firm D call. Trimming stripped 5 bases from V and 0 bases from J, with 4 bases between. Germline-derived CDR1 and CDR2 are MNHEY and SVGEGT. CDR3 length: 12 amino acids.

This clone occurred once. The genes are TRBV10-3 and TRBJ2-1; 9 bases match TRBD2. The trim removed 10 bases at V and 6 bases at J, leaving 4 bases unmatched. The germline V gene has CDR1 ENHRY and CDR2 SYGVKD. The CDR3 sequence is 12 residues long. The CDR3 DNA is TGTGCCACCGCGGGAGGGCCCAATGAGCAGTTCTTC. Translated: CATAGGPNEQFF.

V is TRBV6-5 and J is TRBJ1-3; D not certain. The germline V gene has CDR1 MNHEY and CDR2 SVGAGI. Trimming cost V 0 bases and J 4 bases, with 13 bases left between them. The CDR3 sequence is 16 residues long. In DNA, the CDR3 is TGTGCCAGCAGTTACTCAGCACCCCGGGGAGGAAACACCATATATTTT. Its translation: CASSYSAPRGGNTIYF.

In this sample, this clone turned up a few times. One junction end disagrees with the germline gene, perhaps due to a read error. The chain recombines TRBV11-2 with TRBJ2-7; 7 bases agree with TRBD1. There are 16 residues in the CDR3. In germline, CDR1 is SGHAT, CDR2 FQNNGV. DNA for the CDR3: TGTGCCAGCAGCGTAGACAGGGCGCGACTCAACTACGAGCAGTACTTC. Translation: CASSVDRARLNYEQYF. Combining the CDR3 with reference TRBV11-2 and TRBJ2-7 gives the whole variable domain EAGVAQSPRYKIIEKRQSVAFWCNPISGHATLYWYQQILGQGPKLLIQFQNNGVVDDSQLPKDRFSAERLKGVDSTLKIQPAKLEDSAVYLCASSVDRARLNYEQYFGPGTRLTVT.

About this clone: Other DNA sequences in the same sample also yield this CDR3. V usage is TRBV9 and J usage is TRBJ1-2; no definite D call. Trimming removed 2 bases at V and 3 bases at J, with 14 bases between. Germline V gene sequence: CDR1 SGDLS, CDR2 YYNGEE. The length of the CDR3 is 15 residues. CDR3 sequence: CASSVEGHQDYGYTF. CDR3 bases: TGTGCCAGCAGCGTCGAGGGCCACCAGGACTATGGCTACACCTTC.

The V gene is TRBV11-2, the J gene TRBJ2-1, with D maybe TRBD1 (6 bases). Trimming took off 3 bases at V and 6 bases at J, with 15 bases between the two ends. The germline V gene encodes CDR1 SGHAT and CDR2 FQNNGV. This CDR3 comprises 15 residues. This chain's CDR3 is CASSFLQGEGNEQFF. CDR3 nucleotides: TGTGCCAGCAGCTTTTTACAGGGCGAGGGCAATGAGCAGTTCTTC.

CDR3 DNA: TGTGCCAGCAGCCAAGCTGCAGGGGAGAGGACAGATACGCAGTATTTT. Residues: CASSQAAGERTDTQYF. V is TRBV3-1 (or the pseudogene TRBV3-2) and J is TRBJ2-3; D may be TRBD1 (6 bases). Germline CDR1 reads LGHDT; CDR2 reads YNNKEL (reference sequence). The CDR3 runs 16 residues. V dropped 1 base and J dropped 3 bases, with 14 bases sitting between them.

The V call is TRBV19, the J call TRBJ1-5, with 9 positions matching TRBD1. The CDR3 length is 17 residues. CDR1 and CDR2 from the germline V gene are LNHDA and SQIVND (reference sequence). The V segment lost 7 bases and the J segment 5 bases; nucleotides outside the gene matches: 15. CDR3 loop: CASTSKPGTGRDQPQHF. The CDR3 DNA reads TGTGCCAGTACCTCAAAACCCGGGACAGGGCGAGATCAGCCCCAGCATTTT. Using reference TRBV19 and TRBJ1-5 for the parts outside the CDR3, the full variable domain is DGGITQSPKYLFRKEGQNVTLSCEQNLNHDAMYWYRQDPGQGLRLIYYSQIVNDFQKGDIAEGYSVSREKKESFPLTVTSAQKNPTAFYLCASTSKPGTGRDQPQHFGDGTRLSIL.

The chain carries TRBV2 and TRBJ2-5; TRBD1 matches 9 bases. Germline assignment: CDR1 SNHLY and CDR2 FYNNEI. After removal of 6 bases from V and 5 bases from J, the junction contained 7 bases not matched to a gene. The CDR3 is made up of 14 amino acids. DNA of the CDR3: TGTGCCAGCAGGGTACAGGGGGCCCTGGAGACCCAGTACTTC. Protein product: CASRVQGALETQYF.

This rearrangement joins TRBV6-5 to TRBJ1-5; D is perhaps TRBD1 (5 bases). Trimming cost V 6 bases and J 5 bases, with 17 bases left between them. Germline V lookup: CDR1 MNHEY, CDR2 SVGAGI. The CDR3 totals 15 residues. This chain's CDR3 is CASSQSGGSDQPQHF. CDR3 bases: TGTGCCAGCAGCCAGAGCGGGGGATCCGATCAGCCCCAGCATTTT.

This sequence joins TRBV4-3 and TRBJ2-2; a possible D gene is TRBD2 (6 bases). The CDR3 totals 15 residues. The germline CDR1 and CDR2 sequences are LGHNA and YSLEER. V lost 1 base and J lost 4, with 10 bases in between. This CDR3 is CASSQVLAATGELFF. The CDR3 DNA is TGCGCCAGCAGCCAAGTTTTAGCGGCCACCGGGGAGCTGTTTTTT.